This TCR beta chain was sequenced in a study of human T cells and chemical hapten exposure. Study-level points and caveats: Counts of expanded TCRs at PT1 were positively correlated with patch test score.

This CDR3 is built from 16 residues. V lost 2 bases to trimming and J lost 7 bases, with 16 bases between them. From germline, CDR1 is SGHRS and CDR2 YFSETQ. This clonotype was seen a handful of times. Its antigen is unidentified. Single cDNA molecules in the library carried unique molecular identifiers attached during preparation. TCRdb reprocessed the RACE reads with MiXCR, giving one entry per CDR3 protein. The sample consists of 75,000 to 90,000 distinct CDR3 sequences, roughly a tenth of them appearing once. Documented time point: patch test 2, 6 weeks after DPC sensitization. Treatment meaning: therapeutic diphenylcyclopropenone sensitization with weekly scalp DPC. Patches went on only after blood had been drawn each time.

The sequences come from whole blood, collected in connection with sensitization to the hapten diphenylcyclopropenone (DPC). V and J are TRBV5-1 and TRBJ1-6; TRBD1 might be the D (6 bases). The sequence came from a woman in her forties or fifties with alopecia areata. Some clones in this sample may be carry-over from other donors' samples. The CDR3 DNA reads as TGCGCCAGCAGCTTCGACGGGCAGGGGCCCAATTCACCCCTCCACTTT. Its protein product is CASSFDGQGPNSPLHF.